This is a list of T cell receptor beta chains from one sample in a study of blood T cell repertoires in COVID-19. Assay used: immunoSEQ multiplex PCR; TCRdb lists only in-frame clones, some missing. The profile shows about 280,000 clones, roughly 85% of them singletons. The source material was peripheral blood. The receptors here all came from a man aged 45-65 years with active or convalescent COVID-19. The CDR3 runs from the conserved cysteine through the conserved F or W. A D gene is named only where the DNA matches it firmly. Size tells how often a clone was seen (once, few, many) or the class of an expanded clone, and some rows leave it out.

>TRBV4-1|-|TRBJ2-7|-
CASSQAWGRGTYEQYF
TGCGCCAGCAGCCAAGCGTGGGGCCGGGGGACCTACGAGCAGTACTTC
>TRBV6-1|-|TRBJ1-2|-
CASSEWAATGYGYTF
TGTGCCAGCAGTGAATGGGCGGCGACAGGATACGGCTACACCTTC
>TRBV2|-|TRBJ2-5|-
CASSDVETALQETQYF
TGTGCCAGCAGTGACGTGGAGACAGCCCTCCAAGAGACCCAGTACTTC
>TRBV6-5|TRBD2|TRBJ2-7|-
CASRKVASGIYEQYF
TGTGCCAGCAGGAAAGTGGCTAGCGGGATCTACGAGCAGTACTTC
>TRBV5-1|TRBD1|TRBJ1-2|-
CASSPDRDGYTF
TGCGCCAGCAGCCCCGACAGGGACGGCTACACCTTC
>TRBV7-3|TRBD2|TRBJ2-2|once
CASSPSGRAGTGELFF
TGTGCCAGCAGCCCATCCGGGAGGGCCGGCACCGGGGAGCTGTTTTTT
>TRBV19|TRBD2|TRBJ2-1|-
CASSFSGSALNGQFF
TGTGCCAGTAGTTTTAGCGGGAGCGCCCTAAATGGGCAGTTCTTC
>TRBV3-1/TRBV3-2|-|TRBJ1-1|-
CASSPNAGPEAFF
TGTGCCAGCAGCCCCAACGCTGGGCCTGAAGCTTTCTTT
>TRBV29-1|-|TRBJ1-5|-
CSVRFTAGNQPQHF
TGCAGCGTCAGATTCACAGCGGGCAATCAGCCCCAGCATTTT
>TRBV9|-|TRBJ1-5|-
CASSVGLKDQPQHF
TGTGCCAGCAGCGTTGGACTCAAGGATCAGCCCCAGCATTTT
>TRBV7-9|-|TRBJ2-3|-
CASSPKWADTQYF
TGTGCCAGCAGCCCAAAGTGGGCGGATACGCAGTATTTT
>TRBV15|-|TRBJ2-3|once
CATSRGHGSSASTDTQYF
TGTGCCACCAGCAGAGGTCACGGGAGTAGTGCGAGCACAGATACGCAGTATTTT
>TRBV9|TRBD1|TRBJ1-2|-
CASSAPLTGGDFGYTF
TGTGCCAGCAGCGCCCCGTTGACAGGGGGCGATTTCGGCTACACCTTC
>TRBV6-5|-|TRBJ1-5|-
CASSSGRRNQPQHF
TGTGCCAGCAGCTCCGGGCGGAGGAATCAGCCCCAGCATTTT
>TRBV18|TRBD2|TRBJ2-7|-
CASSPPTSGYEQYF
TGTGCCAGCTCACCACCGACTAGCGGCTACGAGCAGTACTTC
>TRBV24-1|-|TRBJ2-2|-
CATSDTNTGELFF
TGTGCCACCAGTGATACTAACACCGGGGAGCTGTTTTTT
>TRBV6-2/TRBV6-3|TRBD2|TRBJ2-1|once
CASSLAGGTYNEQFF
TGTGCCAGCAGTCTAGCGGGAGGTACCTACAATGAGCAGTTCTTC
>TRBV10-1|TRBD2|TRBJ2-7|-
CASRLAGGHEQYF
TGCGCCAGCAGACTAGCGGGAGGGCACGAGCAGTACTTC
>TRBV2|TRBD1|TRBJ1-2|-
CASSEAGQGAYGYTF
TGTGCCAGCAGTGAAGCGGGACAGGGGGCCTATGGCTACACCTTC
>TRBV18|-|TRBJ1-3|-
CASSTISGSAGNTIYF
TGTGCCAGCTCAACCATATCGGGTTCTGCTGGAAACACCATATATTTT
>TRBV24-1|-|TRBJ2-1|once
CATEEGNLNNEQFF
TGTGCCACCGAGGAGGGCAACCTAAACAATGAGCAGTTCTTC
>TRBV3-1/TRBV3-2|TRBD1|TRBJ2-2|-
CASRRGTGGIGELFF
TGTGCCAGCAGACGAGGGACAGGGGGCATCGGGGAGCTGTTTTTT
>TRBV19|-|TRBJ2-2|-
CASSRAGAPGELFF
TGTGCCAGTAGTAGGGCAGGGGCTCCCGGGGAGCTGTTTTTT
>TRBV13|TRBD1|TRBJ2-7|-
CASSLGSDRGYEQYF
TGTGCCAGCAGCTTAGGATCCGACAGGGGCTACGAGCAGTACTTC
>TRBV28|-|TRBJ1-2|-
CASSLSRRGSYGYTF
TGTGCCAGCAGTTTATCGCGCAGGGGTTCCTATGGCTACACCTTC
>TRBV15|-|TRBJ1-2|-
CATSDMRANGYTF
TGTGCCACCAGTGACATGAGGGCTAATGGCTACACCTTC
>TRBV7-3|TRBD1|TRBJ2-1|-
CASSLGTGPYNEQFF
TGTGCCAGCAGCTTAGGGACAGGGCCTTACAATGAGCAGTTCTTC
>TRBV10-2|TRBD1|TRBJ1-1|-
CASSLQGSTEAFF
TGCGCCAGCAGTTTACAGGGGTCCACTGAAGCTTTCTTT
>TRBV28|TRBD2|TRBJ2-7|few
CASSFGLAGEYEQYF
TGTGCCAGCAGTTTCGGGCTAGCGGGAGAGTACGAGCAGTACTTC
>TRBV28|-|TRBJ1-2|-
CASGIPTGRDGYTF
TGTGCCAGCGGAATTCCTACAGGGCGCGACGGCTACACCTTC
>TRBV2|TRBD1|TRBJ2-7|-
CASRVQGASYEQYF
TGTGCCAGCAGAGTACAGGGGGCGTCTTACGAGCAGTACTTC
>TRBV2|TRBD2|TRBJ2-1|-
CARGGRDGTYNEQFF
TGTGCCAGGGGGGGGAGGGACGGCACCTACAATGAGCAGTTCTTC
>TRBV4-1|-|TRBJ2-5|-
CASSQDQGARTQYF
TGCGCCAGCAGCCAAGATCAGGGTGCTCGGACCCAGTACTTC
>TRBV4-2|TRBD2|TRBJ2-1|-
CASSQSGLAISEQFF
TGTGCCAGCAGCCAATCTGGACTAGCGATCTCTGAGCAGTTCTTC
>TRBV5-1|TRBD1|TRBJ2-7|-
CASSFTGGYEQYF
TGCGCCAGCAGCTTTACAGGGGGGTACGAGCAGTACTTC
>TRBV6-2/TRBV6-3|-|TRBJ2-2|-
CASSVPLARPGGELFF
TGTGCCAGCAGTGTCCCTCTTGCGCGCCCCGGCGGGGAGCTGTTTTTT
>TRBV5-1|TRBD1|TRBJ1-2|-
CASSGGQASNYGYTF
TGCGCCAGCAGCGGGGGACAGGCCTCTAACTATGGCTACACCTTC
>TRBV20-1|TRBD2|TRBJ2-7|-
CSASPREGLSYEQYF
TGCAGTGCTAGTCCGCGGGAGGGCCTCTCCTACGAGCAGTACTTC
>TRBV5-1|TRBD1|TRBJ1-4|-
CASSLGRGFNEKLFF
TGCGCCAGCAGCTTGGGCAGGGGGTTTAATGAAAAACTGTTTTTT
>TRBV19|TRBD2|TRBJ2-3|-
CASSIVTSGRDTQYF
TGTGCCAGTAGTATCGTGACTAGCGGGAGGGATACGCAGTATTTT
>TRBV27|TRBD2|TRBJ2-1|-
CASSLREVVNEQFF
TGTGCCAGCAGTTTGCGGGAGGTCGTCAATGAGCAGTTCTTC
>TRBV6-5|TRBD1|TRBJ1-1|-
CASGTVNTEAFF
TGTGCCAGCGGGACAGTCAACACTGAAGCTTTCTTT